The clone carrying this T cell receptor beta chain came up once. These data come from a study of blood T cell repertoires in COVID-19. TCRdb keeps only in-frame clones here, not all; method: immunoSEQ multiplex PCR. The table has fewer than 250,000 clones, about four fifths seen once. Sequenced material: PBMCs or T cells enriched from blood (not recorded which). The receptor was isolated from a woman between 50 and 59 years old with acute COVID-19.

The CDR3 spells CATSDRGQGGGYTF. CDR3 nucleotides: TGTGCCACCAGTGATCGTGGACAGGGCGGAGGCTACACCTTC. The chain combines TRBV24-1 with TRBJ1-2, with 8 bases lining up with TRBD1. The CDR3 is made up of 14 amino acids. CDR1 is KGHDR and CDR2 is SFDVKD in the germline V gene. Losses at the gene ends were 3 bases for V and 8 bases for J; bases not matched to a gene: 7.